The sequence of this TCR beta chain was determined in a study of T cells after yellow fever vaccination. Study results and limitations: Just a small share of clonotypes turned up in the CD4 compartment as well as the CD8 compartment.

About this clonotype: Its specificity is unknown.

This CDR3 has 16 amino acids. V was pared by 5 bases and J by 4 bases, with 11 bases of the junction left unmatched. TCRdb called the 5' RACE reads again in MiXCR, with one record for every CDR3 protein. Of 150,000 to 200,000 distinct CDR3 sequences listed, approximately 9.7% are singletons. Sequences were derived from CD8+ T cells sorted from PBMCs, sampled 45 days after the yellow fever booster vaccination. This chain joins TRBV12-3 or TRBV12-4 and TRBJ2-3, with TRBD1 matching over 8 bases. The clonotype was recovered from a man between 18 and 29 years old who received the YFV17D yellow fever vaccine. CDR3 nucleotide sequence: TGTGCCAGCAGTCAAACCGGGACAGGCGGCTCAGATACGCAGTATTTT. Residues: CASSQTGTGGSDTQYF.